Following are 6 T cell receptor beta chains from one sample sequenced in a study of blood T cell repertoires in COVID-19. Sequenced by immunoSEQ multiplex PCR; TCRdb stores in-frame clones only, minus some. Of about 180,000 clones in the sample, about nine tenths are singletons; the top ten hold roughly 3.7%. Sequenced input: peripheral blood. These receptors were taken from a woman aged 30 to 39 with acute or convalescent COVID-19.

The chain recombines TRBV13 with TRBJ2-1; possibly TRBD2 for D (6 bases). V gave up 4 bases and J gave up 7 bases, with 8 bases separating them. The CDR3 loop spans 12 amino acids. Germline V lookup: CDR1 PRHDT, CDR2 FYEKMQ (reference sequence). The CDR3, as DNA: TGTGCCAGCAGCTCGACTAGAAATGAGCAGTTCTTC. Protein product: CASSSTRNEQFF.

The V and J genes are TRBV28 and TRBJ2-1; 9 nucleotides align to TRBD1. Germline trimming cut 2 bases from V and 7 bases from J; bases unmatched to any gene: 6. The CDR3 runs 15 residues. The germline V gene has CDR1 MDHEN and CDR2 SYDVKM. The CDR3 DNA sequence: TGTGCCAGCAGTTTAAACAGGGGGCAACTAAATGAGCAGTTCTTC. It translates to CASSLNRGQLNEQFF.

The chain has TRBV11-2 and TRBJ2-3; TRBD2 agrees at 10 bases. Germline CDR1 SGHAT, CDR2 FQNNGV. The CDR3 is 15 amino acids. The J segment lost 7 bases and the V segment lost 0 bases, leaving 4 bases of the junction unmatched. Written as DNA, the CDR3 is TGTGCCAGCAGCTTAGAACTAGCGGGGATAAATACGCAGTATTTT. As protein: CASSLELAGINTQYF. The whole variable domain, filled in from reference TRBV11-2 and TRBJ2-3, reads EAGVAQSPRYKIIEKRQSVAFWCNPISGHATLYWYQQILGQGPKLLIQFQNNGVVDDSQLPKDRFSAERLKGVDSTLKIQPAKLEDSAVYLCASSLELAGINTQYFGPGTRLTVL.

V usage is TRBV4-2 and J usage is TRBJ2-1; D perhaps matches TRBD2 (5 bases). Germline V gives CDR1 LGHNA, CDR2 YNFKEQ. Trimming took off 4 bases at V and 1 base at J, with 14 bases between the two ends. This CDR3 region has 16 residues. The CDR3 protein is CASSLAWRSSYNEQFF. The CDR3 bases are TGTGCCAGCAGCCTCGCCTGGAGGAGTTCCTACAATGAGCAGTTCTTC.

J is TRBJ2-7 and V is TRBV4-1; TRBD1 agrees at 8 bases. Germline V gene sequence: CDR1 MGHRA, CDR2 YSYEKL. This CDR3 spans 13 amino acids. The ends lost 7 bases at V and 7 bases at J; junction bases unmatched: 9. The CDR3 region is CASKGQGAREQYF. The CDR3 DNA is TGCGCCAGCAAGGGGCAGGGGGCTCGGGAGCAGTACTTC.

The V call is TRBV27, the J call TRBJ2-7, with D perhaps TRBD2 (5 bases). From germline, CDR1 is MNHEY and CDR2 SMNVEV (reference sequence). The CDR3 has 13 residues. V was trimmed by 2 bases and J by 6 bases, leaving 11 bases between them. CDR3: CASSLTPRGEQYF. The CDR3 DNA reads TGTGCCAGCAGTTTAACCCCCCGGGGCGAGCAGTACTTC.